This entry lists 10 T cell receptor beta chains sequenced from one sample in a study of tissue T cells after allogeneic stem cell transplantation. Libraries were prepared by immunoSEQ multiplex PCR; TCRdb keeps only in-frame clonotypes and omits some of them. This sample has 10,000 or so clones, with approximately 64% found just once. The sample in question was tissue from the ileum, obtained at autopsy. These receptors came from a woman aged 18-49 years with breast cancer.

The chain uses TRBV7-9 and TRBJ1-1; D unresolved. Germline-derived CDR1 and CDR2 are SEHNR and FQNEAQ (reference sequence). V gave up 2 bases and J gave up 3 bases, with 22 bases separating them. The CDR3 spans 18 residues. The CDR3 DNA sequence: TGTGCCAGCAGCTTACAGTTGTTTTGGCCGTACTTGGACACTGAAGCTTTCTTT. Translated, it gives CASSLQLFWPYLDTEAFF.

The rearrangement uses TRBV27 and TRBJ1-2; 7 bases match TRBD1. The CDR3 is 17 amino acids. Germline trimming cut 4 bases from V and 1 base from J; bases unmatched to any gene: 12. The germline V gene encodes CDR1 MNHEY and CDR2 SMNVEV (reference sequence). The DNA of the CDR3 is TGTGCCAGCAGTTCTCTCACCGGGACAGTAATTAACTATGGCTACACCTTC. This encodes CASSSLTGTVINYGYTF.

The gene calls are TRBV6-2 or TRBV6-3 and TRBJ1-1; D uncertain. Deletions cut 4 bases from V and 1 base from J, with 7 bases between. Looked up from germline, CDR1 is MNHEY and CDR2 is SVGEGT. The CDR3 has 13 amino acids. The CDR3 reads CASSWEGNTEAFF. Written as DNA, the CDR3 is TGTGCCAGCAGTTGGGAGGGGAACACTGAAGCTTTCTTT.

CDR3 amino acids: CAVRGAGSTDTQYF. CDR3 sequence (DNA): TGTGCCGTTCGGGGCGCGGGCTCGACAGATACGCAGTATTTT. The chain is built from TRBV7-9 and TRBJ2-3; D possibly uses TRBD1 or TRBD2 (5 bases each). The CDR3 length is 14 residues. Germline V gene sequence: CDR1 SEHNR, CDR2 FQNEAQ (reference sequence). Trimming took off 11 bases at V and 3 bases at J, with 18 bases between the two ends.

The V gene is TRBV20-1, the J gene TRBJ1-1; no firm D call. CDR1 is DFQATT, CDR2 SNEGSKA, per germline (reference sequence). The CDR3 runs to 11 residues. The V end lost 8 bases, the J end lost 1 base, and 8 bases lay between the germline ends. CDR3 DNA: TGCAGTCCCGACGGGAACACTGAAGCTTTCTTT. Translating it yields CSPDGNTEAFF.

This clone was recorded a few times. The chain combines TRBV5-1 with TRBJ2-7; the D gene is possibly TRBD2 (5 bases). Per germline, CDR1 SGHRS and CDR2 YFSETQ. Trimming took off 0 bases at V and 3 bases at J, with 13 bases between the two ends. The CDR3 contains 15 residues. The CDR3 here is CASSLERAIGYEQYF. As DNA, the CDR3 is TGCGCCAGCAGCTTGGAGAGGGCTATAGGCTACGAGCAGTACTTC.

This clone was detected a few times. This sequence joins TRBV5-4 and TRBJ1-5; unclear D gene. Germline V lookup: CDR1 SGHNT, CDR2 YYREEE (reference sequence). The germline V and J ends were trimmed by 0 bases and 7 bases, with 11 bases remaining between them. The CDR3 spans 14 residues. The CDR3 is CASSLAGGFQPQHF. The CDR3, as DNA: TGTGCCAGCAGCTTGGCCGGAGGGTTCCAGCCCCAGCATTTT.

The J gene is TRBJ1-5, the V gene TRBV12-3 or TRBV12-4; 8 bases are a match to TRBD1. Germline trimming cut 6 bases from V and 4 bases from J; bases unmatched to any gene: 2. CDR3 size: 13 residues. The CDR3 loop is CASRTGDNQPQHF. The CDR3 nucleotides are TGTGCCAGCAGGACAGGGGATAATCAGCCCCAGCATTTT.

The chain employs TRBV18 and TRBJ1-1; TRBD1 might be the D (5 bases). The CDR3 has 14 amino acids. CDR1 KGHSH and CDR2 LQKENI come from the germline V gene. Trimming cost V 3 bases and J 1 base, with 9 bases left between them. CDR3 nucleotides: TGTGCCAGCTCACCGGGGCAGACGAACACTGAAGCTTTCTTT. Translating it yields CASSPGQTNTEAFF.

The rearrangement uses TRBV15 and TRBJ2-7; weak D call: TRBD2 (6 bases). The CDR3 is made up of 17 amino acids. Germline V CDR1 and CDR2: LNHNV, YYDKDF (reference sequence). V was shortened by 2 bases and J by 4 bases, with 21 bases between the two germline ends. The CDR3, as DNA: TGTGCCACCAGCAGACCCCAACGGGCAGGGACTCCATACGAGCAGTACTTC. Amino acid sequence: CATSRPQRAGTPYEQYF.